A single sample is the source of the 32 T cell receptor beta chains below, sequenced in a study of OX40 agonist ivuxolimab in advanced cancers. Profiled with immunoSEQ multiplex PCR; TCRdb holds only in-frame clones, not every one. The table shows approximately 92,000 clones, with 94% occurring only once. Source: CD4+ or CD8+ T cells sorted from blood, taken in a trial of the OX40 agonist ivuxolimab. The receptors derive from an adult with an advanced solid tumor such as melanoma, head and neck, liver or kidney cancer.

This clone was recorded once. The chain is built from TRBV11-2 and TRBJ1-5; D uncertain. CDR1 SGHAT and CDR2 FQNNGV come from the germline V gene. This CDR3 comprises 13 residues. Trimming cost V 2 bases and J 5 bases, with 7 bases left between them. The CDR3 sequence: CASSLHGDQPQHF. The CDR3 bases are TGTGCCAGCAGCTTACACGGGGATCAGCCCCAGCATTTT. The whole variable domain, filled in from reference TRBV11-2 and TRBJ1-5, reads EAGVAQSPRYKIIEKRQSVAFWCNPISGHATLYWYQQILGQGPKLLIQFQNNGVVDDSQLPKDRFSAERLKGVDSTLKIQPAKLEDSAVYLCASSLHGDQPQHFGDGTRLSIL.

The chain is built from TRBV19 and TRBJ2-3, with 10 bases that match TRBD2. CDR1 LNHDA and CDR2 SQIVND come from the germline V gene (reference sequence). The CDR3 extends over 15 amino acids. The V and J ends lost 5 bases and 7 bases, in that order; junction bases with no gene match: 9. DNA of the CDR3: TGTGCCAGTAGTCCCAAAGCGGGGGGGCTGAATACGCAGTATTTT. Residues: CASSPKAGGLNTQYF.

The chain links TRBV7-9 to TRBJ1-5; D not certain. The CDR3 is 15 residues long. CDR1 and CDR2 (germline): SEHNR, FQNEAQ (reference sequence). V lost 1 base and J lost 4, with 11 bases in between. The CDR3 coding sequence is TGTGCCAGCAGCTTAGTCGCAGGCTCAAATCAGCCCCAGCATTTT. It codes for CASSLVAGSNQPQHF.

V gene TRBV19 combines with J gene TRBJ1-1; weak D call: TRBD1 (5 bases). The CDR3 extends over 13 amino acids. The germline V gene encodes CDR1 LNHDA and CDR2 SQIVND (reference sequence). V was trimmed by 4 bases and J by 5 bases, leaving 11 bases between them. The CDR3 protein is CASSREGSTEAFF. The CDR3 DNA follows: TGTGCCAGTAGTAGAGAGGGGAGTACTGAAGCTTTCTTT.

CDR3 in DNA: TGCGCCAAAACCCCGGGGGAGGGCCGGTCCTACGAGCAGTACTTC. Encoded protein: CAKTPGEGRSYEQYF. This sequence joins TRBV23-1 and TRBJ2-7; 7 bases are shared with TRBD2. TRBV23-1 is annotated as an ORF whose role is uncertain. With V trimmed by 10 bases and J by 1 base, 13 bases remained unmatched. This CDR3 is built from 15 residues.

The V call is TRBV6-1, the J call TRBJ1-5, with D maybe TRBD1 (5 bases). The length of the CDR3 is 15 residues. V dropped 6 bases and J dropped 3 bases, with 15 bases sitting between them. CDR1 is MNHNS and CDR2 is SASEGT in the germline V gene. CDR3 sequence reads: CASRADNNYNQPQHF. The CDR3 region has the DNA TGTGCCAGCAGAGCGGACAATAACTACAATCAGCCCCAGCATTTT.

In regard to this clone: Other DNA sequences in the sample encode the same CDR3. V and J are TRBV6-1 and TRBJ2-7, with D perhaps TRBD1 or TRBD2 (7 bases each). Germline V gene lookup returns CDR1 MNHNS and CDR2 SASEGT. The V and J ends lost 5 bases and 2 bases respectively, with 13 bases between them. CDR3 size: 14 residues. This chain's CDR3 is CASSLGGTAYEQYF. The CDR3 region has the DNA TGTGCCAGCAGTTTGGGGGGGACAGCCTACGAGCAGTACTTC.

The rearrangement links TRBV7-2 to TRBJ2-7, with TRBD1 matching over 7 bases. V dropped 1 base and J dropped 4; count of bases not matched to a gene: 4. CDR3 length: 14 residues. From germline, CDR1 is SGHTA and CDR2 FQGNSA. Here the CDR3 DNA reads TGTGCCAGCAGCTTAGAGGGCAGGGGGTACGAGCAGTACTTC. Its protein is CASSLEGRGYEQYF.

The chain carries TRBV5-4 and TRBJ1-2, with D unresolved. Germline assignment: CDR1 SGHNT and CDR2 YYREEE (reference sequence). Trimming shortened V by 4 bases and J by 4 bases, and 11 bases separated the two germline ends. The CDR3 extends over 13 amino acids. The CDR3 nucleotides read TGTGCCAGCAGCCTAGACGGGATCTATGGCTACACCTTC. Translated: CASSLDGIYGYTF.

This chain joins TRBV18 and TRBJ2-7, with 7 bases identical to TRBD1. This CDR3 contains 16 residues. The germline CDR1 and CDR2 sequences are KGHSH and LQKENI. After removal of 5 bases from V and 4 bases from J, the junction contained 14 bases not matched to a gene. The CDR3 coding sequence is TGTGCCAGCTCATCACGACAGGGTGAGACCCTTTACGAGCAGTACTTC. Its translation is CASSSRQGETLYEQYF.

This clone appeared a single time. V usage is TRBV5-8 and J usage is TRBJ1-5, with 10 bases matching TRBD1. Germline V lookup: CDR1 SGHTS, CDR2 YDEGEE. The trim removed 4 bases at V and 6 bases at J, leaving 16 bases unmatched. The CDR3 runs to 18 residues. The CDR3 reads CASSVDRGSGGKPQPQHF. The DNA of the CDR3 is TGTGCCAGCAGCGTGGACAGGGGGAGTGGTGGGAAGCCTCAGCCCCAGCATTTT.

The genes are TRBV7-7 and TRBJ2-5; D may be TRBD2 (5 bases). CDR3 size: 13 residues. V dropped 5 bases and J dropped 5 bases, with 12 bases sitting between them. Germline V gene data show CDR1 as SSHAT and CDR2 as FNYEAQ (reference sequence). In DNA, the CDR3 is TGTGCCAGCAGCCTCGGTAGAGGGGAGACCCAGTACTTC. It encodes CASSLGRGETQYF.

This rearrangement joins TRBV11-2 to TRBJ1-5; D might be TRBD1 (6 bases). The V gene's germline CDR1 is SGHAT and CDR2 FQNNGV. Trimming left V 5 bases short and J 6 bases short, with 11 bases between. CDR3 length: 13 residues. The CDR3, as DNA: TGTGCCAGCAGCGAACAGGGAACTCAGCCCCAGCATTTT. Translating it yields CASSEQGTQPQHF.

The chain has TRBV28 and TRBJ1-1; unclear D gene. Looked up from germline, CDR1 is MDHEN and CDR2 is SYDVKM. This CDR3 comprises 12 residues. V gave up 2 bases and J gave up 6 bases, with 7 bases separating them. CDR3 amino acids: CASSLRVSEAFF. Written as DNA, the CDR3 is TGTGCCAGCAGTTTAAGGGTTTCTGAAGCTTTCTTT.

The genes are TRBV5-1 and TRBJ2-7; perhaps TRBD1 as D (7 bases). Germline V gene sequence: CDR1 SGHRS, CDR2 YFSETQ. Trimming shortened V by 4 bases and J by 3 bases, and 14 bases separated the two germline ends. The CDR3 sequence is 14 residues long. CDR3 sequence (DNA): TGCGCCAGCAGCAGTCAGGGGGGCATCTACGAGCAGTACTTC. This translates into CASSSQGGIYEQYF.

CDR3 protein: CASSRGRENEKLFF. CDR3 sequence (DNA): TGTGCCAGCAGCAGGGGCAGGGAGAATGAAAAACTGTTTTTT. This chain uses TRBV6-6 with TRBJ1-4, with D perhaps matching TRBD1 (6 bases). The CDR3 extends over 14 amino acids. Germline V gene data show CDR1 as MNHNY and CDR2 as SVGAGI (reference sequence). The V gene lost 6 bases and the J gene lost 5 bases, with 13 bases spanning the gap.

This chain joins TRBV6-1 and TRBJ1-2; D is undetermined. This CDR3 comprises 11 residues. Trimming removed 1 base from V and 11 bases from J, with 8 bases in between. Germline CDR1 MNHNS, CDR2 SASEGT. The CDR3 nucleotides are TGTGCCAGCAGTGAAGGCAGAGGATACACCTTC. Protein: CASSEGRGYTF.

This chain connects TRBV9 to TRBJ2-2; D is ambiguous. Germline CDR1 is SGDLS and CDR2 is YYNGEE. CDR3 length: 14 amino acids. Trimming removed 4 bases at V and 6 bases at J, with 13 bases between. The CDR3 DNA reads as TGTGCCAGCAGCCTCAGGCAGGAGCCCGGGGAGCTGTTTTTT. The encoded protein is CASSLRQEPGELFF.

Only one count was recorded for this clone. The chain is built from TRBV5-1 and TRBJ2-3, with 11 nucleotides matching TRBD2. Germline V CDR1 and CDR2: SGHRS, YFSETQ. The CDR3 is 16 amino acids. V lost 4 bases and J lost 4; bases outside the gene matches: 8. The CDR3 here is CASSRGLAGVSDTQYF. CDR3 bases: TGCGCCAGCAGCCGCGGACTAGCGGGCGTGTCAGATACGCAGTATTTT.

The chain employs TRBV7-2 and TRBJ1-1; no definite D call. Trimming cost V 0 bases and J 4 bases, with 9 bases left between them. CDR3 length equals 14 residues. From germline, CDR1 is SGHTA and CDR2 FQGNSA. The CDR3 bases are TGTGCCAGCAGCTTAGCAGGAGTGAGCACTGAAGCTTTCTTT. It specifies CASSLAGVSTEAFF.

V is TRBV7-8 and J is TRBJ2-1, with 10 bases that match TRBD2. From germline, CDR1 is SGHVS and CDR2 FQNEAQ. The CDR3 totals 17 residues. The V segment lost 4 bases and the J segment 0 bases; nucleotides outside the gene matches: 6. The CDR3 reads CASSWASGSPSYNEQFF. The CDR3 DNA reads TGTGCCAGCAGCTGGGCTAGCGGGAGTCCCTCCTACAATGAGCAGTTCTTC.

V and J are TRBV5-6 and TRBJ2-7; 8 positions match TRBD1. The CDR3 is made up of 14 amino acids. With V trimmed by 4 bases and J by 2 bases, 5 bases remained unmatched. Germline V lookup: CDR1 SGHDT, CDR2 YYEEEE. The DNA for the CDR3 is TGTGCCAGCAGCCCGACAGGGGATCCCTACGAGCAGTACTTC. As protein: CASSPTGDPYEQYF.

The chain is built from TRBV5-4 and TRBJ2-5; 9 bases fit TRBD1. After removal of 3 bases from V and 5 bases from J, the junction contained 8 bases not matched to a gene. CDR1 and CDR2 (germline): SGHNT, YYREEE (reference sequence). There are 15 residues in the CDR3. CDR3 bases: TGTGCCAGCAGCTCTGGGGACAGGGCGGCGGAGACCCAGTACTTC. Encoded protein: CASSSGDRAAETQYF.

The CDR3 here is CASSLLGMLDETQYF. The CDR3 coding sequence is TGTGCCAGCAGTTTACTGGGCATGTTGGACGAGACCCAGTACTTC. This sequence joins TRBV28 and TRBJ2-5; D gene unclear. The CDR3 is 15 residues long. V lost 2 bases and J 5 bases, leaving 15 bases between the germline ends. The germline CDR1 and CDR2 sequences are MDHEN and SYDVKM.

In DNA, the CDR3 is TGTGCCAGCAGCGTCGGAGACACAGATACGCAGTATTTT. Residues: CASSVGDTDTQYF. The chain uses TRBV9 and TRBJ2-3, with no clear D. V lost 2 bases, J lost 2 bases, and 6 bases lay in between. CDR1 SGDLS and CDR2 YYNGEE come from the germline V gene. The CDR3 is 13 residues long.

V is TRBV9 and J is TRBJ2-2; 7 bases match TRBD1. The CDR3 contains 16 residues. V dropped 0 bases and J dropped 0; count of bases not matched to a gene: 2. Per the germline V gene, CDR1 is SGDLS and CDR2 is YYNGEE. In nucleotides, the CDR3 is TGTGCCAGCAGCGTAGTACAGGGGCCGAACACCGGGGAGCTGTTTTTT. It translates to CASSVVQGPNTGELFF.

This CDR3 reads CASSEGTFQETQYF. In nucleotides, the CDR3 is TGTGCCAGCAGTGAAGGGACATTCCAAGAGACCCAGTACTTC. This chain uses TRBV2 with TRBJ2-5, with D possibly TRBD1 on 5 matching bases. Trimming cost V 1 base and J 1 base, with 7 bases left between them. CDR1 SNHLY and CDR2 FYNNEI come from the germline V gene. CDR3 length: 14 residues.

CDR3 protein: CASSIRAGRGSSYNSPLHF. In DNA, the CDR3 is TGTGCCAGTAGTATAAGGGCCGGACGCGGGAGCTCCTATAATTCACCCCTCCACTTT. J is TRBJ1-6 and V is TRBV19, with D unresolved. Deletions cut 2 bases from V and 0 bases from J, with 17 bases between. The CDR3 runs 19 residues. CDR1 and CDR2 from the germline V gene are LNHDA and SQIVND (reference sequence). Drawing the rest from reference TRBV19 and TRBJ1-6, the complete variable domain is DGGITQSPKYLFRKEGQNVTLSCEQNLNHDAMYWYRQDPGQGLRLIYYSQIVNDFQKGDIAEGYSVSREKKESFPLTVTSAQKNPTAFYLCASSIRAGRGSSYNSPLHFGNGTRLTVT.

The V and J genes are TRBV10-3 and TRBJ1-5; D unclear. The length of the CDR3 is 13 residues. CDR1 and CDR2 from the germline V gene are ENHRY and SYGVKD. With 0 bases removed from V and 6 bases from J, the gap between germline ends came to 6 bases. CDR3 loop: CAISESASQPQHF. The CDR3 DNA is TGTGCCATCAGTGAGTCGGCGAGTCAGCCCCAGCATTTT.

In this sample, this clone turned up once. The junction departs from the called germline gene at one end, perhaps through a read error. The rearrangement joins TRBV6-5 to TRBJ1-2; TRBD1 might be the D (6 bases). Germline CDR1 reads MNHEY; CDR2 reads SVGAGI. This CDR3 contains 14 residues. DNA for the CDR3: TGTGCCAGCAGTTACCTCACATCCTCGACAGGTACATCCTTC. This codes for CASSYLTSSTGTSF.

The gene calls are TRBV11-2 and TRBJ1-3; no definite D call. The CDR3 runs to 12 residues. Trimming left V 6 bases short and J 0 bases short, with 3 bases between. Germline CDR1 and CDR2: SGHAT and FQNNGV. DNA for the CDR3: TGTGCCAGCAGATACTCTGGAAACACCATATATTTT. This encodes CASRYSGNTIYF.

The rearrangement joins TRBV27 to TRBJ2-5, with 9 bases identical to TRBD2. Trimming removed 5 bases from V and 5 bases from J; junction bases left unmatched: 12. This CDR3 contains 16 residues. Germline CDR1 reads MNHEY; CDR2 reads SMNVEV (reference sequence). CDR3 in DNA: TGTGCCAGCAGTCCCTTTAGCGGGAGATGGGCCGAGACCCAGTACTTC. Translation gives CASSPFSGRWAETQYF.